Listed below are T cell receptor beta chains from one sample, sequenced in a study of vaccination effects on CD4 cells after COVID-19. These TCRs' antigens remain unknown. The data were produced by immunoSEQ multiplex PCR, yet TCRdb's version contains in-frame clones alone and is incomplete. This sample has about 28,000 clones; 65% to 80% occur once, and the top ten carry roughly 10%. The specimen was CD4+ T cells from PBMCs cultured with HCoV-NL63 spike peptides, collected after COVID-19 vaccination. These TCRs come from a human donor who received a COVID-19 vaccine. Both conserved end residues are part of each CDR3. D genes are given only for firm matches. Not every row has a clone size; where given, it reads once, few, many or a size class.

d_call	clone_size	v_call	j_call	cdr3_aa	cdr3_nt
TRBD1	-	TRBV4-1	TRBJ2-7	CASSWHPDRGGTYEQYF	TGCGCCAGCAGCTGGCACCCGGACAGGGGTGGAACCTACGAGCAGTACTTC
-	-	TRBV19	TRBJ2-2	CASRVGTVNTGELFF	TGTGCCAGTAGAGTCGGGACGGTAAACACCGGGGAGCTGTTTTTT
-	-	TRBV24-1	TRBJ2-7	CATSSGYEQYF	TGTGCCACCTCGTCCGGCTACGAGCAGTACTTC
-	once	TRBV2	TRBJ1-1	CASSAGEGTEAFF	TGTGCCAGCAGTGCGGGGGAGGGCACTGAAGCTTTCTTT
-	-	TRBV27	TRBJ1-2	CASSLGSPYNGYTF	TGTGCCAGCAGTTTGGGTTCCCCCTACAATGGCTACACCTTC
-	-	TRBV7-9	TRBJ1-1	CASSLDRRAEAFF	TGTGCCAGCAGCTTGGATCGGCGGGCTGAAGCTTTCTTT
TRBD1	-	TRBV4-1	TRBJ1-2	CASSQDPTGESYGYTF	TGCGCCAGCAGCCAAGATCCGACAGGGGAAAGCTATGGCTACACCTTC
-	-	TRBV7-9	TRBJ2-1	CASSLRMTDNEQFF	TGTGCCAGCAGCTTGCGGATGACTGACAATGAGCAGTTCTTC
-	-	TRBV29-1	TRBJ2-1	CSVSTGTNEQFF	TGCAGCGTTTCCACAGGGACCAATGAGCAGTTCTTC
-	-	TRBV5-5	TRBJ2-2	CASSFAGVPGELFF	TGTGCCAGCAGCTTCGCCGGGGTCCCCGGGGAGCTGTTTTTT
-	-	TRBV6-5	TRBJ2-1	CASSLPHGVEQFF	TGTGCCAGCAGTCTACCCCACGGAGTTGAGCAGTTCTTC
TRBD2	medium-sized	TRBV7-8	TRBJ2-7	CASSWGLAGVEQYF	TGTGCCAGCAGCTGGGGACTAGCGGGAGTCGAGCAGTACTTC
TRBD1	-	TRBV11-2	TRBJ1-4	CASSTRTGLNEKLFF	TGTGCCAGCAGCACCCGGACAGGACTGAATGAAAAACTGTTTTTT
-	-	TRBV14	TRBJ2-5	CASSQRVGGGETQYF	TGTGCCAGCAGCCAACGTGTGGGGGGAGGAGAGACCCAGTACTTC
-	-	TRBV13	TRBJ1-2	CASSLGPGRNYGYTF	TGTGCCAGCAGCTTAGGCCCGGGCAGAAACTATGGCTACACCTTC
-	-	TRBV24-1	TRBJ1-2	CATSDYYSYGYTF	TGTGCCACCAGTGATTACTACAGCTATGGCTACACCTTC
-	-	TRBV11-2	TRBJ1-2	CASSSNMGWRNYGYTF	TGTGCCAGCAGCTCTAACATGGGTTGGAGGAACTATGGCTACACCTTC
TRBD2	-	TRBV12-5	TRBJ2-1	CASSGTSGRGGRYNEQFF	TGTGCTAGTTCCGGGACTAGCGGGAGAGGGGGTAGATACAATGAGCAGTTCTTC
-	medium-sized	TRBV20-1	TRBJ2-3	CSAPVGDTQYF	TGCAGTGCGCCAGTTGGAGATACGCAGTATTTT
TRBD1	-	TRBV5-1	TRBJ2-3	CASSSGQGPSTDTQYF	TGCGCCAGCAGCTCCGGACAGGGCCCTAGCACAGATACGCAGTATTTT
-	-	TRBV19	TRBJ1-6	CANAGGAGDNSPLHF	TGTGCCAATGCGGGGGGGGCAGGGGATAATTCACCCCTCCACTTT
-	-	TRBV7-2	TRBJ2-1	CASSLAPVRNNEQFF	TGTGCCAGCAGCTTAGCTCCGGTCAGGAACAATGAGCAGTTCTTC
-	-	TRBV7-8	TRBJ2-7	CASSPTRSSYEQYF	TGTGCCAGCAGCCCCACTCGGAGCTCCTACGAGCAGTACTTC
-	-	TRBV24-1	TRBJ1-2	CATSVSANEGYTF	TGTGCCACCAGTGTATCTGCTAACGAAGGCTACACCTTC
-	-	TRBV18	TRBJ2-1	CASSPQDPGEQFF	TGTGCCAGCTCACCCCAGGACCCGGGAGAGCAGTTCTTC
TRBD2	-	TRBV5-5	TRBJ2-2	CASSLGGLAANTGELFF	TGTGCCAGCAGCTTGGGGGGACTAGCGGCAAACACCGGGGAGCTGTTTTTT
-	-	TRBV15	TRBJ2-5	CATSRDLLLEKTQYF	TGTGCCACCAGCAGAGATCTTTTACTAGAGAAGACCCAGTACTTC
-	-	TRBV2	TRBJ1-2	CASQGVRRGYGYTF	TGTGCCAGCCAGGGTGTAAGACGTGGATATGGCTACACCTTC
TRBD2	-	TRBV5-1	TRBJ2-3	CASSLGLAQSTDTQYF	TGCGCCAGCAGCTTGGGACTAGCCCAAAGCACAGATACGCAGTATTTT
-	few	TRBV21-1	TRBJ2-7	CAIVKVGTPLFYEQYF	TGTGCCATCGTCAAAGTGGGGACACCACTATTCTACGAGCAGTACTTC
-	-	TRBV11-2	TRBJ2-5	CASSLGRAETQYF	TGTGCCAGCAGCTTAGGCAGGGCGGAGACCCAGTACTTC